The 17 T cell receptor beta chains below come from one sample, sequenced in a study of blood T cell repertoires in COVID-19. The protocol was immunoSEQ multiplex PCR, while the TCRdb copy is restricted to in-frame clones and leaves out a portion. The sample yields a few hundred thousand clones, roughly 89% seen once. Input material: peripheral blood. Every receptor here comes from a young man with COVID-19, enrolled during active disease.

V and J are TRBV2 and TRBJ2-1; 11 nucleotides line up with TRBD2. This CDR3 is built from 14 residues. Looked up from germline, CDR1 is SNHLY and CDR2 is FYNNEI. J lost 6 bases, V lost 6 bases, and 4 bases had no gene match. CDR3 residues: CASRPGTSGNEQFF. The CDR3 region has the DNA TGTGCCAGCAGGCCCGGGACTAGCGGCAATGAGCAGTTCTTC.

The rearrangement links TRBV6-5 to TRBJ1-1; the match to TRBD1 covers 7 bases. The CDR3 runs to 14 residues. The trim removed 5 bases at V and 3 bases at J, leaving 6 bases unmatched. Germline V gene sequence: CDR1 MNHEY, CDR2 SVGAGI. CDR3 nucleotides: TGTGCCAGCAGTACTACAGGGGTGGACACTGAAGCTTTCTTT. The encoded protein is CASSTTGVDTEAFF.

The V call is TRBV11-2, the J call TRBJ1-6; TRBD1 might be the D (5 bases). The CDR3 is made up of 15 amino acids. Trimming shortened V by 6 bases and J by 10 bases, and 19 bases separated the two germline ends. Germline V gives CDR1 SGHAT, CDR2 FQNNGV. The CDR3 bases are TGTGCCAGCAGGTCGCTGCGGGGCTTGGAGTCACCCCTCCACTTT. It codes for CASRSLRGLESPLHF.

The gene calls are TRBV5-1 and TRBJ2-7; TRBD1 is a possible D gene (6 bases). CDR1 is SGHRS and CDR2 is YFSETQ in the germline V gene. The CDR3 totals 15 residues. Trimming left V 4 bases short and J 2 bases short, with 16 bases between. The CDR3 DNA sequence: TGCGCCAGCAGCAGTACAGGGTCCGGAGCCTACGAGCAGTACTTC. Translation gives CASSSTGSGAYEQYF.

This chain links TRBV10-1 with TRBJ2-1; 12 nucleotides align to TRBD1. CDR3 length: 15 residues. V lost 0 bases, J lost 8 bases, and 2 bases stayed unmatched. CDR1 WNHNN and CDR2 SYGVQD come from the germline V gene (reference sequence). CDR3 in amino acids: CASSESGTGGHEQFF. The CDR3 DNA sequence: TGCGCCAGCAGTGAGTCGGGGACAGGGGGCCATGAGCAGTTCTTC.

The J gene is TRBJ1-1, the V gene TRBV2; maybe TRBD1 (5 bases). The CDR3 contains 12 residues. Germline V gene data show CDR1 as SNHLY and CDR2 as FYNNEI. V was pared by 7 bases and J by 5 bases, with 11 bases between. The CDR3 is CASKIGGTEAFF. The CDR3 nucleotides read TGTGCCAGCAAGATCGGGGGGACTGAAGCTTTCTTT.

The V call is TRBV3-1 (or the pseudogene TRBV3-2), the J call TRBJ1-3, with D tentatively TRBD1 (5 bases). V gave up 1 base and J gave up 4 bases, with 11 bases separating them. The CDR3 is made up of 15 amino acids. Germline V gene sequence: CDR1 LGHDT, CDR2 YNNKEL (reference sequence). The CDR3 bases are TGTGCCAGCAGCCAAGGCGGGGGATCCGGAAACACCATATATTTT. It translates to CASSQGGGSGNTIYF.

The CDR3 bases are TGTGCCAGCAGCTTAGGGCTAGCGGGGCTTGAGCAGTTCTTC. Translating gives CASSLGLAGLEQFF. V and J are TRBV11-1 and TRBJ2-1, with 9 bases matching TRBD2. In germline, CDR1 is SGHAT, CDR2 FQDESV (reference sequence). CDR3 length: 14 residues. With 1 base clipped from V and 9 bases from J, the junction kept 4 bases outside the gene matches.

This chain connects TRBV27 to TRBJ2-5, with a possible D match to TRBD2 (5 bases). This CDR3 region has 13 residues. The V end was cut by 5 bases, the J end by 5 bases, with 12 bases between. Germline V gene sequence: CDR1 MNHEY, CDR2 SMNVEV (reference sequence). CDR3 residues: CASSPISGETQYF. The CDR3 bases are TGTGCCAGCAGTCCCATCTCGGGGGAGACCCAGTACTTC.

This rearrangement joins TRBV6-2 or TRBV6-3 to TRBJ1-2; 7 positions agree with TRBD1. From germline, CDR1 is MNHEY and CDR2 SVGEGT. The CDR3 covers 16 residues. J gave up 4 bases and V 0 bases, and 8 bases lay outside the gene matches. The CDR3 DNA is TGTGCCAGCAGTTACTCGACAGGGATCCTCTTCTATGGCTACACCTTC. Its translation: CASSYSTGILFYGYTF.

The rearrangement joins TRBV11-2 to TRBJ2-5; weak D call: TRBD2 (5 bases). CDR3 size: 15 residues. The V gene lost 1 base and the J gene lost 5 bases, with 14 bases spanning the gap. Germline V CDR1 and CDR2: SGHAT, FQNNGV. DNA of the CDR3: TGTGCCAGCAGCTTAGTGGGCTCCGGAGGCGAGACCCAGTACTTC. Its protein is CASSLVGSGGETQYF.

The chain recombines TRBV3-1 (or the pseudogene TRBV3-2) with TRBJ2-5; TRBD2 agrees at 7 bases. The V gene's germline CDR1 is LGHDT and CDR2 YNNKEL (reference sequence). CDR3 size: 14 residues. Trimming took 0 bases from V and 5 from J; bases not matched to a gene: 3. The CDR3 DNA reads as TGTGCCAGCAGCCAAGATAACGGGGGGGAGACCCAGTACTTC. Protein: CASSQDNGGETQYF.

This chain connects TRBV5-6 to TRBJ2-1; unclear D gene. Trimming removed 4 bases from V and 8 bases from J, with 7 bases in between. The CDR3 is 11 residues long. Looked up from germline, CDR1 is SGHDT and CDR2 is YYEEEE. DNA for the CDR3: TGTGCCAGCAGCCTTCTTTATGAGCAGTTCTTC. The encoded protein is CASSLLYEQFF.

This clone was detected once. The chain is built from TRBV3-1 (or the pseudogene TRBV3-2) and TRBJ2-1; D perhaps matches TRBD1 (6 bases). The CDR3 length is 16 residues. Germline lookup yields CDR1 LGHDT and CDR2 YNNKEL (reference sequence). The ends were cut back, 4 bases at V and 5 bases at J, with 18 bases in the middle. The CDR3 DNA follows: TGTGCCAGCAGCCTAGTGAACAGGGTCCTACACAATGAGCAGTTCTTC. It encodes CASSLVNRVLHNEQFF.

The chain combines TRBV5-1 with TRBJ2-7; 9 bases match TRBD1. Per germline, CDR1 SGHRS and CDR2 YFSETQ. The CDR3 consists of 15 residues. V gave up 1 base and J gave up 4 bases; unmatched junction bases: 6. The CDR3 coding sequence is TGCGCCAGCAGCTTGTGGACAGGGGTTTTGTACGAGCAGTACTTC. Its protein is CASSLWTGVLYEQYF.

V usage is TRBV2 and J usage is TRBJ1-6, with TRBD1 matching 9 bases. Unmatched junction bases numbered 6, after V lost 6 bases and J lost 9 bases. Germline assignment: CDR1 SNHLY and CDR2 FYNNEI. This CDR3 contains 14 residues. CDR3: CASRPDRGISPLHF. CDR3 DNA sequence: TGTGCCAGCAGACCCGACAGGGGGATTTCACCCCTCCACTTT.

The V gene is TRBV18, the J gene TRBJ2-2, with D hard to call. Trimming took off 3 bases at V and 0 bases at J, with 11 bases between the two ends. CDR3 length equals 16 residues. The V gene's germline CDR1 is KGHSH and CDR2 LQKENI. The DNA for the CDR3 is TGTGCCAGCTCACCCCCCGGGTTACCGAACACCGGGGAGCTGTTTTTT. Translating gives CASSPPGLPNTGELFF.